The source of this TCR beta chain is a study of Ad26.COV2.S vaccination and SARS-CoV-2 variants (dated by TCRdb to the early 2020s). Background for the entire study: Donors in the vaccine arm were drawn from COV1001, a multicentre, randomized, double-blind, placebo-controlled phase I-IIa trial testing Ad26.COV2.S in healthy adults. Trial participants were randomized into five groups of five: low-dose or high-dose Ad26.COV2.S given once or twice, or placebo on both occasions. Blinding of investigators to trial group allocation was maintained during experiments and outcome assessment. The TCR-sequenced set comprised around 30 samples: roughly 19 Ad26.COV2.S vaccine recipients, 5 placebo recipients and 8 SARS-CoV-2 convalescent individuals. Ad26.COV2.S was administered intramuscularly at a dose of 5x10^10 or 1x10^11 viral particles, either as one shot or as two shots given 56 days apart. The specificity and breadth of SARS-CoV-2-reactive T cell receptors after Ad26.COV2.S vaccination were assessed by TCRbeta repertoire sequencing.

Points the paper makes about the study in general: Substantial breadth of spike-specific CD8+ and CD4+ T cell responses was reported after vaccination. It was noted by the authors that total T cell responses may have been underestimated by the TCR breadth and depth analyses. Vaccine and placebo recipients had similar non-spike TCR breadth, a finding consistent with the vaccine containing only spike. Compared with placebo recipients, Ad26.COV2.S recipients showed higher spike-specific TCR breadth (P = 0.0014). Comparing responses between vaccine doses or regimens was not something the study was powered to do.

As regards this clone: The antigen this receptor binds is unknown. No base quality values were provided; no much bigger clone lies one nucleotide off.

Sample treatment or condition, as interpreted from the label and publication: 15 to 20 received Ad26.COV2.S at low or high dose, single or two shots; 5 received placebo; per-sample allocation not given. For vaccine and placebo recipients, the sequenced repertoires came from samples collected on day 63 after the first injection. Between 29 July and 7 August 2020, Cohort 1b enrolled about two dozen adults aged 18-55 years at one site in Boston, USA. Ad26.COV2.S was a replication-incompetent adenovirus type 26 vector expressing a prefusion-stabilized SARS-CoV-2 spike protein from the original Wuhan strain. The CDR3 sequence holds 17 residues, the cysteine and phenylalanine included. CDR3 DNA only is kept here, 51 bases in frame from base 1. Trimmed from V: 5 bases; trimmed from J: 1 base; junction bases lacking a gene match: 9. Per the germline V gene, MNHEY is the CDR1 and SVGEGT is the CDR2. TCRbeta CDR3 regions were sequenced with the immunoSEQ Assay. After extraction, genomic DNA underwent amplification by bias-controlled multiplex PCR, followed by high-throughput sequencing. Turning to the authors' computational methods: To quantify the absolute abundance of every unique TCRbeta CDR3 region, sequences were collapsed and filtered. T cell fraction was estimated by normalizing TCRbeta template counts to usable DNA, with usable DNA measured through amplification of reference genes found in all nucleated cells. Repertoire TCRs were annotated as SARS-CoV-2-specific by exact matching of V gene, CDR3 amino acid sequence and J gene to a known reactive TCR set. MIRA supplied the reference SARS-CoV-2 TCR set, which was filtered for enrichment in COVID-19-positive ImmuneCODE repertoires so that public or cross-reactive TCRs were removed. Drawing on the MIRA antigens, annotated TCRs were analysed further at the level of specific ORF or position within ORF. Breadth was defined as the number of annotated unique rearrangements divided by the total number of unique productive rearrangements, and depth was defined as the summed frequency of the annotated unique rearrangements. Two-sided Wilcoxon rank-sum tests were applied when comparing TCR breadth between groups. The table comes from immuneACCESS by way of TCRdb, which keeps in-frame sequences with V and J called. Part of the clones is missing from these tables; in studies checked, under half for an unresolved V gene and the rest for unknown reasons. The V and J calls and the clone size are those of that table, but D and trimming were determined from the DNA. The sample has roughly 420,000 clones on record, roughly 90% of them singletons. In total, the top ten clones hold 3.6% of the sample.

Sequences were derived from peripheral blood, sampled in a trial of Ad26.COV2.S vaccine versus placebo. The chain uses TRBV6-2 or TRBV6-3 and TRBJ2-2, and 8 junctional nucleotides match TRBD1. The source of this sequence is a person between 18 and 65 years old who received the Ad26.COV2.S COVID-19 vaccine or a placebo. CDR3 region: CASSTAPGTGNTGELFF. The DNA sequence is given as TGTGCCAGCAGTACCGCCCCCGGGACAGGGAACACCGGGGAGCTGTTTTTT.